The 20 T cell receptor beta chains below were found in one sample sequenced in a study of shared clonotypes between healthy human individuals. Libraries were prepared by immunoSEQ multiplex PCR; TCRdb keeps only in-frame clonotypes and omits some of them. The table lists 2 million to 2.5 million clones, 85% to 95% of them singletons. The sequenced sample consisted of naive CD4+ T cells from PBMCs. This sample's subset: CD45RA+ positively selected. The receptors come from a man between 18 and 29 years old in good health. Some clones in this sample may be carry-over from other donors' samples.

This rearrangement joins TRBV9 to TRBJ1-1; the match to TRBD1 covers 7 bases. Trimming removed 3 bases from V and 7 bases from J; junction bases left unmatched: 12. Per the germline V gene, CDR1 is SGDLS and CDR2 is YYNGEE. CDR3 length equals 15 residues. The CDR3 DNA reads as TGTGCCAGCAGCGCCCCGGGACAGTGGGAGTTTGAAGCTTTCTTT. It translates to CASSAPGQWEFEAFF.

V usage is TRBV7-3 and J usage is TRBJ2-1, with 10 bases that match TRBD2. This CDR3 spans 17 amino acids. Germline CDR1 SGHTA, CDR2 FQGTGA. V was pared by 6 bases and J by 1 base, with 9 bases of the junction left unmatched. The CDR3 loop reads CASRLGLAGASYNEQFF. CDR3 coding DNA: TGTGCCAGCAGGCTTGGGCTAGCGGGAGCTTCCTACAATGAGCAGTTCTTC.

The V gene is TRBV7-6, the J gene TRBJ2-7; no clear D gene. V lost 4 bases to trimming and J lost 1 base, with 14 bases between them. This CDR3 spans 15 amino acids. In germline, CDR1 is SGHVS, CDR2 FNYEAQ. CDR3 region: CASSSAGPFSYEQYF. Written as DNA, the CDR3 is TGTGCCAGCAGCTCCGCCGGGCCCTTTTCCTACGAGCAGTACTTC.

A single count supports this clone. The V and J genes are TRBV7-3 and TRBJ2-7; perhaps TRBD2 as D (6 bases). Germline V gene data show CDR1 as SGHTA and CDR2 as FQGTGA. The CDR3 spans 15 residues. Trimming pared 2 bases from V and 4 bases from J, leaving 15 bases between. The CDR3 DNA sequence: TGTGCCAGCAGCTTAGGAGTGACTAGTTTTTACGAGCAGTACTTC. It codes for CASSLGVTSFYEQYF.

The chain employs TRBV6-1 and TRBJ2-7; 7 positions match TRBD1. The CDR3 consists of 15 residues. Looked up from germline, CDR1 is MNHNS and CDR2 is SASEGT. Losses at the gene ends were 7 bases for V and 2 bases for J; bases not matched to a gene: 11. DNA of the CDR3: TGTGCCAGCAACCTAGGGGGACAGAGCGCCTACGAGCAGTACTTC. Translated, it gives CASNLGGQSAYEQYF.

CDR3 in DNA: TGTGCTAGTGGTCCCTCTTTGGCAGATACGCAGTATTTT. Its translation: CASGPSLADTQYF. The chain carries TRBV12-5 and TRBJ2-3; D uncertain. CDR1 and CDR2 (germline): LGHNT, FRNRAP. The CDR3 runs 13 residues. V was cut by 5 bases and J by 4 bases, with 10 bases left in between.

The chain links TRBV5-4 to TRBJ2-3; D is tentatively TRBD1 or TRBD2 (6 bases each). CDR3 length: 14 residues. V gave up 4 bases and J gave up 6 bases, with 15 bases separating them. Germline assignment: CDR1 SGHNT and CDR2 YYREEE (reference sequence). In DNA form, the CDR3 reads TGTGCCAGCAGCGGAGGGGGAGAAGCCGATACGCAGTATTTT. Translating gives CASSGGGEADTQYF.

On this clone itself: Other nucleotide sequences from this sample produce the same CDR3. The chain couples TRBV5-1 to TRBJ2-5; 11 bases are shared with TRBD2. Trimming at V came to 0 bases and at J to 5 bases, leaving 3 bases not matched to a gene. The germline V gene has CDR1 SGHRS and CDR2 YFSETQ. The CDR3 spans 15 residues. CDR3 sequence reads: CASSLGLAGGETQYF. Here the CDR3 DNA reads TGCGCCAGCAGCTTGGGCCTAGCGGGAGGCGAGACCCAGTACTTC.

The V and J genes are TRBV5-1 and TRBJ1-2, with D perhaps TRBD1 (5 bases). The V and J ends lost 0 bases and 8 bases respectively, with 20 bases between them. Germline-derived CDR1 and CDR2 are SGHRS and YFSETQ. The CDR3 consists of 16 residues. The CDR3 protein is CASSLASVGGDYGYTF. The CDR3 DNA sequence: TGCGCCAGCAGCTTGGCTTCGGTGGGAGGGGATTACGGCTACACCTTC.

As regards this clone: The same CDR3 is also encoded by other DNA sequences in this sample. The J gene is TRBJ2-7, the V gene TRBV7-9; D is tentatively TRBD1 or TRBD2 (6 bases each). Germline values: CDR1 SEHNR, CDR2 FQNEAQ (reference sequence). There are 12 residues in the CDR3. The V and J ends lost 5 bases and 3 bases respectively, with 8 bases between them. CDR3 nucleotides: TGTGCCAGCAGCAGGGGGGACTACGAGCAGTACTTC. As protein: CASSRGDYEQYF.

This chain uses TRBV27 with TRBJ2-7, with D uncertain. With 5 bases removed from V and 6 bases from J, the gap between germline ends came to 26 bases. Germline V gene sequence: CDR1 MNHEY, CDR2 SMNVEV (reference sequence). The CDR3 is 17 residues long. CDR3 in amino acids: CASSRTRQVLPPGEQYF. The CDR3 DNA is TGTGCCAGCAGTCGAACCAGGCAGGTCCTCCCTCCCGGCGAGCAGTACTTC.

V usage is TRBV5-1 and J usage is TRBJ2-3; D unresolved. This CDR3 is 14 amino acids long. Trimming removed 2 bases from V and 6 bases from J, with 13 bases in between. Germline V gene lookup returns CDR1 SGHRS and CDR2 YFSETQ. The CDR3 DNA sequence: TGCGCCAGCAGCTTTCGTCAATTCGGGGATACGCAGTATTTT. The encoded protein is CASSFRQFGDTQYF.

The gene calls are TRBV5-5 and TRBJ2-1, with TRBD2 identical over 8 bases. Germline trimming cut 0 bases from V and 12 bases from J; bases unmatched to any gene: 8. The CDR3 has 14 residues. Per the germline V gene, CDR1 is SGHKS and CDR2 is YYEKEE (reference sequence). CDR3 in amino acids: CASSLEDGGRWQFF. Written as DNA, the CDR3 is TGTGCCAGCAGCTTGGAGGACGGCGGGAGGTGGCAGTTCTTC.

Remarks on this clone: Other DNA sequences of this sample code for an identical CDR3. The chain is built from TRBV20-1 and TRBJ2-7, with unresolved D. Germline CDR1 is DFQATT and CDR2 is SNEGSKA (reference sequence). Trimming pared 3 bases from V and 1 base from J, leaving 4 bases between. The CDR3 has 11 amino acids. The CDR3 loop reads CSASPSYEQYF. The CDR3 DNA reads as TGCAGTGCTAGTCCTTCCTACGAGCAGTACTTC.

J is TRBJ2-5 and V is TRBV5-4; 8 nucleotides match TRBD2. The CDR3 runs to 14 residues. V was pared by 4 bases and J by 4 bases, with 6 bases of the junction left unmatched. Germline V CDR1 and CDR2: SGHNT, YYREEE (reference sequence). The CDR3 protein is CASSPGGGRETQYF. CDR3 sequence (DNA): TGTGCCAGCAGCCCCGGCGGGGGGCGAGAGACCCAGTACTTC.

The table lists this clone with a count of one. The chain uses TRBV6-5 and TRBJ2-5, with no clear D. Looked up from germline, CDR1 is MNHEY and CDR2 is SVGAGI. V gave up 5 bases and J gave up 1 base, with 11 bases separating them. This CDR3 region has 14 residues. The CDR3 is CASSPITLQETQYF. The CDR3 bases are TGTGCCAGCAGTCCTATTACACTCCAAGAGACCCAGTACTTC.

The chain employs TRBV7-8 and TRBJ1-2, with unresolved D. Trimming took 5 bases from V and 0 from J, leaving 16 bases between them. CDR3 length: 16 residues. CDR1 is SGHVS and CDR2 is FQNEAQ in the germline V gene. The CDR3 nucleotides read TGTGCCAGCAGCCATTCCCTCCGGCGAGCTAACTATGGCTACACCTTC. Residues: CASSHSLRRANYGYTF. Based on the CDR3 plus reference TRBV7-8 and TRBJ1-2, the full variable domain is GAGVSQSPRYKVAKRGQDVALRCDPISGHVSLFWYQQALGQGPEFLTYFQNEAQLDKSGLPSDRFFAERPEGSVSTLKIQRTQQEDSAVYLCASSHSLRRANYGYTFGSGTRLTVV.

The chain links TRBV28 to TRBJ2-1, with 13 bases identical to TRBD2. Germline values: CDR1 MDHEN, CDR2 SYDVKM. J was trimmed by 1 base and V by 6 bases; bases with no gene match: 9. The CDR3 sequence is 18 residues long. The CDR3 nucleotides read TGTGCCAGCAGGACAAGGACTAGCGGGAGAAGGTCCTACAATGAGCAGTTCTTC. Translation gives CASRTRTSGRRSYNEQFF. Supplemented by reference TRBV28 and TRBJ2-1, the full variable domain reads DVKVTQSSRYLVKRTGEKVFLECVQDMDHENMFWYRQDPGLGLRLIYFSYDVKMKEKGDIPEGYSVSREKKERFSLILESASTNQTSMYLCASRTRTSGRRSYNEQFFGPGTRLTVL.

The chain is built from TRBV15 and TRBJ2-4, with 13 bases fitting TRBD2. V trimming: 0 bases; J trimming: 11 bases; junction bases outside the gene matches: 4. Germline CDR1 reads LNHNV; CDR2 reads YYDKDF (reference sequence). The length of the CDR3 is 15 residues. CDR3: CATSRDPTSGRLQYF. The CDR3, as DNA: TGTGCCACCAGCAGAGATCCGACTAGCGGGAGGCTTCAGTACTTC.

The chain links TRBV13 to TRBJ1-1, with D unclear. The V gene's germline CDR1 is PRHDT and CDR2 FYEKMQ (reference sequence). The CDR3 loop spans 15 amino acids. Trimming stripped 1 base from V and 5 bases from J, with 14 bases between. The CDR3 is CASSLAPGSGTEAFF. The CDR3 DNA reads TGTGCCAGCAGCTTAGCCCCCGGAAGTGGTACTGAAGCTTTCTTT.